This T cell receptor (beta chain) comes out of a study of blood T cell repertoires in COVID-19. Whole-study context: PBMCs, B-cell-depleted T cells, or T cells provided the cDNA or gDNA that made up the material.

The repertoire was sequenced with immunoSEQ multiplex PCR; TCRdb's copy has only in-frame clones and lacks some. This table holds more than 300,000 clones, 90% found once. Trimming shortened V by 2 bases and J by 0 bases, and 11 bases separated the two germline ends. This CDR3 has 15 residues. The germline gives CDR1 LGHNT, CDR2 FRNRAP. This study enrolled people aged about 18 to 90 from approximately 24 US geographic areas. Allocation to cohorts depended on clinical history reported by the participants. Those designated as exposed participants met a COVID-19 case within 2 weeks before study entry. The chain couples TRBV12-5 to TRBJ2-7; the D gene is possibly TRBD1 (6 bases). Sequencing was carried out using PBMCs or T cells enriched from blood (not recorded which). This sequence originates from a woman in her thirties who had been exposed to COVID-19. The CDR3 region is CASGLRDTYSYEQYF. DNA for the CDR3: TGTGCTAGTGGTTTGCGGGACACCTACTCCTACGAGCAGTACTTC.